This T cell receptor beta chain was captured by sequencing in a study of blood T cell repertoires in COVID-19. The germline V gene has CDR1 MNHEY and CDR2 SVGAGI. The V end was cut by 2 bases, the J end by 4 bases, with 14 bases between. The CDR3 spans 15 residues. Original processing methods: It was from reference gene primer amplification that nucleated cell counts were estimated. Profiling relied on immunoSEQ multiplex PCR, and the TCRdb table lists in-frame clones only, not all of them. The DNA was the basis for D and trimming; V, J and clone size are from that table. The table has 200,000 to 250,000 clones, roughly four fifths seen once.

The sequencing sample was made of PBMCs or T cells enriched from blood (not recorded which). This clonotype was sampled from a woman between 45 and 60 years old who had been exposed to COVID-19. J is TRBJ1-2 and V is TRBV6-5, with a weak D call TRBD1 (5 bases). CDR3 region: CASSYPRQGFYGYTF. The DNA of the CDR3 is TGTGCCAGCAGTTACCCCCGCCAGGGCTTCTATGGCTACACCTTC.